What follows are 28 T cell receptor beta chains derived from one specimen sequenced in a study of T cell responses to AZD1222 COVID-19 vaccine (dated by TCRdb to the early 2020s). This sample's time point label indicates: baseline before first vaccination. The protocol used for the library was the immunoSEQ multiplex PCR assay. The table comes from immuneACCESS by way of TCRdb, which keeps in-frame sequences with V and J called. Part of the clones is missing from these tables; in studies checked, under half for an unresolved V gene and the rest for unknown reasons. Present in this sample are about 140,000 clones, roughly 90% of which were seen just once. The leading ten clones occupy about 3% of the sample. Sequencing used peripheral blood, obtained on day 0 of AZD1222 vaccination. All receptors derive from an adult in good health.

The rearrangement uses TRBV5-4 and TRBJ2-5; D is ambiguous. This CDR3 region has 13 residues. Germline CDR1 is SGHNT and CDR2 is YYREEE (reference sequence). The ends were cut back, 3 bases at V and 5 bases at J, with 11 bases in the middle. Here the CDR3 reads CASSSDWWETQYF. As DNA, the CDR3 is TGTGCCAGCAGCTCTGATTGGTGGGAGACCCAGTACTTC.

V is TRBV7-2 and J is TRBJ1-2, with no clear D. The V gene's germline CDR1 is SGHTA and CDR2 FQGNSA. Trimming cost V 5 bases and J 1 base, with 8 bases left between them. The CDR3 loop spans 13 amino acids. DNA of the CDR3: TGTGCCAGCAGCCAGAGGTTTAACTATGGCTACACCTTC. Residues: CASSQRFNYGYTF.

This chain connects TRBV4-3 to TRBJ2-7; 7 nucleotides agree with TRBD2. The CDR3 is made up of 15 amino acids. The V gene's germline CDR1 is LGHNA and CDR2 YSLEER. Unmatched junction bases numbered 5, after V lost 0 bases and J lost 3 bases. The CDR3 region is CASSQDPSGGYEQYF. The CDR3 DNA follows: TGCGCCAGCAGCCAAGACCCCTCGGGGGGCTACGAGCAGTACTTC.

The V and J genes are TRBV28 and TRBJ1-5; D is uncertain. This CDR3 has 17 residues. CDR1 is MDHEN, CDR2 SYDVKM, per germline. V was trimmed by 5 bases and J by 5 bases, leaving 22 bases between them. In nucleotides, the CDR3 is TGTGCCAGCAGTCTTCTGACGGGGAGGGCTAGGTATCAGCCCCAGCATTTT. This sequence encodes CASSLLTGRARYQPQHF.

This chain connects TRBV9 to TRBJ1-1, with no clear D. Trimming removed 0 bases at V and 5 bases at J, with 8 bases between. This CDR3 contains 13 residues. Germline CDR1 and CDR2: SGDLS and YYNGEE. The CDR3 reads CASSVEVGTEAFF. The DNA of the CDR3 is TGTGCCAGCAGCGTAGAGGTGGGGACTGAAGCTTTCTTT.

The chain recombines TRBV7-9 with TRBJ2-7; the match to TRBD1 covers 7 bases. The CDR3 runs 14 residues. J lost 3 bases, V lost 3 bases, and 5 bases had no gene match. Germline V CDR1 and CDR2: SEHNR, FQNEAQ (reference sequence). CDR3 DNA: TGTGCCAGCAGCTTTCGACAGGGCTACTACGAGCAGTACTTC. Translated, it gives CASSFRQGYYEQYF. Full variable domain (missing parts from reference TRBV7-9 and TRBJ2-7): DTGVSQNPRHKITKRGQNVTFRCDPISEHNRLYWYRQTLGQGPEFLTYFQNEAQLEKSRLLSDRFSAERPKGSFSTLEIQRTEQGDSAMYLCASSFRQGYYEQYFGPGTRLTVT.

The chain uses TRBV29-1 and TRBJ2-1; D is unclear. The CDR3 consists of 13 residues. Trimming stripped 1 base from V and 1 base from J, with 5 bases between. Germline V lookup: CDR1 SQVTM, CDR2 ANQGSEA. CDR3 bases: TGCAGCGTTGAAGGCGGATCCTACAATGAGCAGTTCTTC. Translation: CSVEGGSYNEQFF.

This sequence joins TRBV28 and TRBJ2-7; D not certain. V dropped 9 bases and J dropped 0 bases, with 12 bases sitting between them. The CDR3 spans 13 residues. The germline V gene encodes CDR1 MDHEN and CDR2 SYDVKM. The CDR3 DNA sequence: TGTGCCAGTAGTATCCCATCCTCCTACGAGCAGTACTTC. Its translation: CASSIPSSYEQYF.

The chain is built from TRBV6-2 or TRBV6-3 and TRBJ2-3, with 11 bases identical to TRBD1. The CDR3 consists of 18 residues. Looked up from germline, CDR1 is MNHEY and CDR2 is SVGEGT. Trimming cost V 0 bases and J 6 bases; bases outside gene matches: 11. CDR3 bases: TGTGCCAGCAGTTACTCTGGGACAGGGGGAAGCGCAGGGGATACGCAGTATTTT. Translation: CASSYSGTGGSAGDTQYF.

Only one count was recorded for this clone. The CDR3 sequence: CASSLRGGQETQYF. The DNA of the CDR3 is TGTGCCAGCTCTTTACGGGGGGGTCAAGAGACCCAGTACTTC. This sequence joins TRBV19 and TRBJ2-5; 8 bases fit TRBD2. Germline trimming cut 9 bases from V and 2 bases from J; bases unmatched to any gene: 8. The V gene's germline CDR1 is LNHDA and CDR2 SQIVND (reference sequence). This CDR3 contains 14 residues.

The V call is TRBV4-3, the J call TRBJ1-5; D not certain. CDR1 is LGHNA and CDR2 is YSLEER in the germline V gene. Trimming took 2 bases from V and 2 from J, leaving 10 bases between them. The CDR3 loop spans 15 amino acids. CDR3 sequence: CASSQSRGGNQPQHF. The CDR3 nucleotides read TGCGCCAGCAGCCAATCCCGGGGTGGCAATCAGCCCCAGCATTTT.

V is TRBV7-8 and J is TRBJ1-2; 7 nucleotides line up with TRBD1. From germline, CDR1 is SGHVS and CDR2 FQNEAQ. The CDR3 loop spans 16 amino acids. With 1 base clipped from V and 0 bases from J, the junction kept 5 bases outside the gene matches. For the CDR3, the DNA is TGTGCCAGCAGCTTAGGAAGTACAGGGGCTAACTATGGCTACACCTTC. It specifies CASSLGSTGANYGYTF. Complete variable domain (other parts from reference TRBV7-8 and TRBJ1-2): GAGVSQSPRYKVAKRGQDVALRCDPISGHVSLFWYQQALGQGPEFLTYFQNEAQLDKSGLPSDRFFAERPEGSVSTLKIQRTQQEDSAVYLCASSLGSTGANYGYTFGSGTRLTVV.

V usage is TRBV6-1 and J usage is TRBJ1-1; D remains ambiguous. The CDR3 runs to 14 residues. Between the trimmed V and J ends, which lost 3 bases and 2 bases, there was a span of 10 bases. Germline CDR1 is MNHNS and CDR2 is SASEGT. The CDR3 DNA follows: TGTGCCAGCAGTGAGATACACAGCAACACTGAAGCTTTCTTT. It codes for CASSEIHSNTEAFF.

The rearrangement uses TRBV28 and TRBJ2-7; TRBD2 aligns across 10 bases. The CDR3 contains 18 residues. Germline lookup yields CDR1 MDHEN and CDR2 SYDVKM. V trimming: 5 bases; J trimming: 2 bases; junction bases outside the gene matches: 15. The CDR3 DNA reads as TGTGCCAGCAGTCGGGGGCTAGGACTAGCGGCCCTAACCTACGAGCAGTACTTC. Protein sequence: CASSRGLGLAALTYEQYF. Drawing the rest from reference TRBV28 and TRBJ2-7, the complete variable domain is DVKVTQSSRYLVKRTGEKVFLECVQDMDHENMFWYRQDPGLGLRLIYFSYDVKMKEKGDIPEGYSVSREKKERFSLILESASTNQTSMYLCASSRGLGLAALTYEQYFGPGTRLTVT.

The chain recombines TRBV28 with TRBJ1-5, with 9 nucleotides matching TRBD1. Germline CDR1 is MDHEN and CDR2 is SYDVKM. CDR3 size: 15 residues. Losses at the gene ends were 4 bases for V and 3 bases for J; bases not matched to a gene: 4. DNA for the CDR3: TGTGCCAGCAGTTCTACAGGGGGCCCCAATCAGCCCCAGCATTTT. Translation gives CASSSTGGPNQPQHF.

This clone has more than one count but fewer than ten. V and J are TRBV6-2 or TRBV6-3 and TRBJ2-1; D unclear. Trimming stripped 2 bases from V and 7 bases from J, with 18 bases between. The CDR3 covers 16 residues. CDR1 is MNHEY, CDR2 SVGEGT, per germline. CDR3 nucleotide sequence: TGTGCCAGCAGTTACGAGTTCGGTTTCGGAAGGAATGAGCAGTTCTTC. This translates into CASSYEFGFGRNEQFF.

This chain connects TRBV19 to TRBJ1-2; TRBD1 might be the D (6 bases). This CDR3 region has 16 residues. Germline V gives CDR1 LNHDA, CDR2 SQIVND (reference sequence). V lost 3 bases, J lost 5 bases, and 19 bases lay in between. In DNA form, the CDR3 reads TGTGCCAGTAGTATTGTCGGGGGCGCACGGGGATATGGCTACACCTTC. The encoded protein is CASSIVGGARGYGYTF.

CDR3 region: CASSFWTSYEQYF. CDR3 nucleotide sequence: TGCGCCAGCAGCTTCTGGACTTCCTACGAGCAGTACTTC. The rearrangement joins TRBV5-1 to TRBJ2-7; TRBD2 is a possible D gene (5 bases). From germline, CDR1 is SGHRS and CDR2 YFSETQ. V lost 2 bases and J lost 1, with 7 bases in between. The CDR3 sequence is 13 residues long.

The chain joins TRBV4-1 to TRBJ1-2, with D perhaps TRBD1 (6 bases). V lost 3 bases to trimming and J lost 0 bases, with 14 bases between them. The CDR3 is made up of 16 amino acids. The germline V gene encodes CDR1 MGHRA and CDR2 YSYEKL. Here the CDR3 DNA reads TGCGCCAGCAGCCAGGTACAGGGACTCGCTAACTATGGCTACACCTTC. This codes for CASSQVQGLANYGYTF.

The chain carries TRBV12-3 or TRBV12-4 and TRBJ2-7; D not resolved. This CDR3 spans 13 amino acids. V lost 3 bases and J lost 2, with 8 bases in between. The CDR3 region is CASSFGPAYEQYF. CDR3 nucleotides: TGTGCCAGCAGTTTCGGTCCAGCCTACGAGCAGTACTTC.

The chain uses TRBV6-5 and TRBJ2-3, with 10 bases matching TRBD1. The CDR3 sequence is 14 residues long. With 6 bases clipped from V and 15 bases from J, the junction kept 15 bases outside the gene matches. Germline V gene lookup returns CDR1 MNHEY and CDR2 SVGAGI. CDR3 in amino acids: CASSFDRGRGIPYF. The CDR3 DNA follows: TGTGCCAGCAGCTTCGACAGGGGGCGAGGAATCCCCTATTTT.

The chain carries TRBV7-2 and TRBJ2-7; D is ambiguous. Germline V lookup: CDR1 SGHTA, CDR2 FQGNSA. The CDR3 totals 14 residues. Trimming cost V 5 bases and J 5 bases, with 16 bases left between them. The CDR3 DNA follows: TGTGCCAGCAGCACTACCCCAGTGGTCCACGAGCAGTACTTC. As protein: CASSTTPVVHEQYF.

V usage is TRBV9 and J usage is TRBJ2-1; 13 bases fit TRBD2. CDR1 is SGDLS and CDR2 is YYNGEE in the germline V gene. V shed 5 bases and J 9 bases; nucleotides not matched to a gene: 11. CDR3 size: 16 residues. The CDR3 protein is CASSLGLAGTWSEQFF. The CDR3 DNA sequence: TGTGCCAGCAGTCTGGGACTAGCGGGAACGTGGAGTGAGCAGTTCTTC.

The V call is TRBV5-1, the J call TRBJ1-1, with unresolved D. Deletions cut 1 base from V and 4 bases from J, with 14 bases between. This CDR3 is built from 15 residues. Germline assignment: CDR1 SGHRS and CDR2 YFSETQ. The CDR3 loop is CASSLSWGKVTEAFF. The CDR3, as DNA: TGCGCCAGCAGCTTGTCCTGGGGTAAGGTCACTGAAGCTTTCTTT.

The genes are TRBV7-9 and TRBJ2-5; TRBD1 matches at 7 bases. The CDR3 loop spans 15 amino acids. V dropped 5 bases and J dropped 5; count of bases not matched to a gene: 11. Germline CDR1 reads SEHNR; CDR2 reads FQNEAQ (reference sequence). CDR3 loop: CASSAPDRPWETQYF. DNA of the CDR3: TGTGCCAGCAGCGCCCCGGACAGGCCATGGGAGACCCAGTACTTC.

The chain employs TRBV19 and TRBJ1-1, with 7 bases lining up with TRBD1. Germline V gene sequence: CDR1 LNHDA, CDR2 SQIVND (reference sequence). With 5 bases clipped from V and 5 bases from J, the junction kept 11 bases outside the gene matches. This CDR3 spans 15 amino acids. CDR3: CASSRIYRGWTEAFF. As DNA, the CDR3 is TGTGCCAGTAGTCGAATATACAGGGGTTGGACTGAAGCTTTCTTT.

The rearrangement uses TRBV10-3 and TRBJ2-7; 11 bases are shared with TRBD2. The CDR3 length is 14 residues. Trimming took 5 bases from V and 4 from J; bases not matched to a gene: 4. Germline V gives CDR1 ENHRY, CDR2 SYGVKD. This chain's CDR3 is CAISTTSGIYEQYF. The CDR3 bases are TGTGCCATCAGTACGACTAGCGGGATATACGAGCAGTACTTC.

Only a few counts were recorded for this clone. The chain combines TRBV30 with TRBJ1-6; the match to TRBD1 covers 8 bases. V was pared by 0 bases and J by 9 bases, with 4 bases of the junction left unmatched. The germline gives CDR1 GTSNPN, CDR2 SVGIG (reference sequence). This CDR3 spans 14 amino acids. The CDR3 spells CAWSVGQGSSPLHF. Here the CDR3 DNA reads TGTGCCTGGAGTGTAGGACAGGGTTCTTCACCCCTCCACTTT.